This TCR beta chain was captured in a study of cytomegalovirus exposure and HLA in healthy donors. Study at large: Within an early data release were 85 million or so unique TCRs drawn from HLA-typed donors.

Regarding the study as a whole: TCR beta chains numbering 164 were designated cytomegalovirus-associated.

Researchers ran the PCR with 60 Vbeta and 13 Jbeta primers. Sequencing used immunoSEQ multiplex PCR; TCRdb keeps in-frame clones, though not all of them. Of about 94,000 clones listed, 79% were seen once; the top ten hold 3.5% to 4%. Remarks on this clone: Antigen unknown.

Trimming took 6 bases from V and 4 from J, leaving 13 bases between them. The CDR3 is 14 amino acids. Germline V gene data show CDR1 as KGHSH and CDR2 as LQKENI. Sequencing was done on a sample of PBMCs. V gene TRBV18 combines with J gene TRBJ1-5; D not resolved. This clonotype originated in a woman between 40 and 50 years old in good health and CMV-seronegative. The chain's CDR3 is CASSPERLNQPQHF. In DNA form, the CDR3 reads TGTGCCAGCTCCCCAGAACGGTTGAATCAGCCCCAGCATTTT. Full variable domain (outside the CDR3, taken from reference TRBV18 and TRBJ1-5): NAGVMQNPRHLVRRRGQEARLRCSPMKGHSHVYWYRQLPEEGLKFMVYLQKENIIDESGMPKERFSAEFPKEGPSILRIQQVVRGDSAAYFCASSPERLNQPQHFGDGTRLSIL.